This note documents a single T cell receptor beta chain sequence. Its antigen is undetermined. The entry originates in a study of sequential checkpoint blockade in melanoma. Study information: Each arm's sequence ended with maintenance nivolumab. About 90 pretreatment tumor DNA samples were TCRβ immunosequenced.

Clones were sequenced by immunoSEQ multiplex PCR, and TCRdb holds only the in-frame ones, with some missing. The data hold 6,500 to 10,000 clones, with around 24% observed a single time. Study results and limitations: Response in arm A was associated with pretreatment TIL clonality. Rising tumor T-cell fraction and clonality meant about 30 times likelier benefit.

The CDR3 is made up of 13 amino acids. From germline, CDR1 is GTSNPN and CDR2 SVGIG (reference sequence). Trimming shortened V by 3 bases and J by 6 bases, and 14 bases separated the two germline ends. Treatment indicated: randomized to nivolumab then ipilimumab (arm A) or the reverse (arm B). This chain joins TRBV30 and TRBJ1-1, with D possibly matching TRBD1 (6 bases). The specimen was tumor tissue (inferred from file names), collected from a patient given nivolumab and ipilimumab in sequence. The clonotype originates from a human donor with melanoma. The CDR3 is CAWRTGNGAEAFF. The CDR3 DNA reads as TGTGCCTGGAGAACAGGGAATGGGGCTGAAGCTTTCTTT.